The present T cell receptor beta chain was sequenced within a study of cytomegalovirus exposure and HLA in healthy donors. This CDR3 region has 14 residues. V lost 4 bases to trimming and J lost 4 bases, with 13 bases between them. The germline gives CDR1 MGHRA, CDR2 YSYEKL. With 60 Vbeta and 13 Jbeta primers, the PCR was carried out. Repertoires were generated with immunoSEQ multiplex PCR, while TCRdb's copy carries only in-frame clones and drops some. There are 100,000 or so clones in the sample; around 82% occur only once, and 3.5% to 4% lies in the top ten. The sample consisted of PBMCs. This sequence was found in a woman aged 45-65 years in good health and CMV-seropositive. This chain connects TRBV4-1 to TRBJ2-5, with D possibly being TRBD1 (7 bases). The CDR3 sequence is CASSLIQGGETQYF. CDR3 in DNA: TGCGCCAGCAGCCTGATTCAGGGGGGAGAGACCCAGTACTTC.